Presented here are 2 T cell receptor beta chains from one specimen sequenced in a study of T cells in localized non-small cell lung cancer. The data were produced by immunoSEQ multiplex PCR, yet TCRdb's version contains in-frame clones alone and is incomplete. The sample lists some 1,600 clones, 23% occurring once. Sequences were derived from normal lung tissue next to the tumor, sampled before any cancer treatment. All receptors derive from a male donor at least 60 years old with stage II lung adenocarcinoma.

There are a few counts of this clone. V gene TRBV28 combines with J gene TRBJ2-7; no definite D call. The CDR3 is 14 amino acids. CDR1 is MDHEN and CDR2 is SYDVKM in the germline V gene. V lost 3 bases, J lost 4 bases, and 13 bases lay in between. The CDR3 DNA is TGTGCCAGCAGTTTCCCCGACTTTGGGTACGAGCAGTACTTC. This translates into CASSFPDFGYEQYF.

This clone ranks as large (0.1 to 1%). This rearrangement joins TRBV11-3 to TRBJ1-1; D is possibly TRBD1 (5 bases). The germline V gene encodes CDR1 SGHNT and CDR2 YENEEA. The length of the CDR3 is 15 residues. Trimming took off 4 bases at V and 3 bases at J, with 15 bases between the two ends. The DNA of the CDR3 is TGTGCCAGCAGCTCCTCCCAGGGCGGGGACACTGAAGCTTTCTTT. Its protein product is CASSSSQGGDTEAFF.